This record looks at one T cell receptor beta chain sequence and its context. The sample originates from a study of blood T cell repertoires in COVID-19. Study summary: Both acute and convalescent COVID-19 samples were obtained from the United States, Italy and Spain. Sources were T cells, B-cell-depleted T cells, or PBMCs; the material itself was cDNA or gDNA.

Assay used: immunoSEQ multiplex PCR; TCRdb lists only in-frame clones, some missing. The repertoire holds some 400,000 clones, with approximately 89% as singletons. Sequences were obtained from PBMCs or T cells enriched from blood (not recorded which). The source of this sequence is a man aged 30 to 39 who had recovered from COVID-19.

The CDR3 sequence: CASSELGTAYQPQHF. CDR3 DNA sequence: TGTGCCAGCAGTGAGTTGGGGACAGCGTATCAGCCCCAGCATTTT. The rearrangement joins TRBV6-1 to TRBJ1-5, with TRBD1 matching 7 bases. CDR1 and CDR2 (germline): MNHNS, SASEGT. The J segment lost 5 bases and the V segment lost 3 bases, leaving 7 bases of the junction unmatched. The CDR3 has 15 residues.